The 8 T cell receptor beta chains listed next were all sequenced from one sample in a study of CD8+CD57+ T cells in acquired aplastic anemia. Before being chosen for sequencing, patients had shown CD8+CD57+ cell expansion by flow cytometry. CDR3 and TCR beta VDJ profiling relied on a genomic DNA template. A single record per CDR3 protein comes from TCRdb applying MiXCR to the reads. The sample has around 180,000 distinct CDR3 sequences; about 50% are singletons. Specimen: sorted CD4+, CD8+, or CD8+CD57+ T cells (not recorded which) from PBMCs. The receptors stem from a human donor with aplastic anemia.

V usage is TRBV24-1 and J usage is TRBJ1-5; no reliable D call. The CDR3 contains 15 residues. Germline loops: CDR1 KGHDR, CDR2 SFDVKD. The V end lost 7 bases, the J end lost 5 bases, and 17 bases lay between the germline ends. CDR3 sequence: CATSEEWCRHQPQHF. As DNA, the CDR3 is TGTGCCACCAGCGAAGAGTGGTGCCGGCATCAGCCCCAGCATTTT.

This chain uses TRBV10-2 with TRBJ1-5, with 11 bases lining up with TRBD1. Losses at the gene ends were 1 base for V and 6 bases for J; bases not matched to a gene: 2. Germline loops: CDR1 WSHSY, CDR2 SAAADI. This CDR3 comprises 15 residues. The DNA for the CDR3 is TGCGCCAGCAGTGAGTGGACAGGGGGCGGTCAGCCCCAGCATTTT. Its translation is CASSEWTGGGQPQHF.

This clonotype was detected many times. In DNA, the CDR3 is TGTGCCATCGGTCACAGGGTTAAGGATCAGCCCCAGCATTTT. It yields the protein CAIGHRVKDQPQHF. The chain links TRBV6-4 to TRBJ1-5; D may be TRBD1 (6 bases). V gave up 10 bases and J gave up 5 bases, with 18 bases separating them. The germline CDR1 and CDR2 sequences are MRHNA and SNTAGT. CDR3 length: 14 residues.

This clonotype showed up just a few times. Written as DNA, the CDR3 is TGTGCCATCAGTGAGTCTATGCGGCTAGAGTCCTACAATGAGCAGTTCTTC. Its protein is CAISESMRLESYNEQFF. V and J are TRBV10-3 and TRBJ2-1; D gene ambiguous. CDR1 is ENHRY and CDR2 is SYGVKD in the germline V gene. The CDR3 loop spans 17 amino acids. V was pared by 0 bases and J by 1 base, with 13 bases between.

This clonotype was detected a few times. The CDR3 DNA is TGTGCCAGCAGGAGGACAGGGGGAAAGGCTGAAGCTTTCTTT. It specifies CASRRTGGKAEAFF. The V call is TRBV25-1, the J call TRBJ1-1, with 10 bases identical to TRBD1. V lost 6 bases, J lost 6 bases, and 7 bases stayed unmatched. In germline, CDR1 is MGHDK, CDR2 SYGVNS. The CDR3 has 14 residues.

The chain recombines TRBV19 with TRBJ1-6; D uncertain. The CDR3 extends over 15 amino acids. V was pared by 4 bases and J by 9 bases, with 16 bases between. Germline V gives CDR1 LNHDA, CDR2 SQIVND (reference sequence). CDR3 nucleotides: TGTGCCAGTAGTAATCTTGCAGGAGCTATTTCACCCCTCCACTTT. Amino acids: CASSNLAGAISPLHF.

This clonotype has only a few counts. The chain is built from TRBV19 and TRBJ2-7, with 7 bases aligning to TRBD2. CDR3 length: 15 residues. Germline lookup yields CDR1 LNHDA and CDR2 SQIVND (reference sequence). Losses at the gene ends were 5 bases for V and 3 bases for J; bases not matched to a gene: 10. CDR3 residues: CASSPGGGAGYEQYF. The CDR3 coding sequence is TGTGCCAGTAGTCCTGGGGGAGGGGCAGGCTACGAGCAGTACTTC.

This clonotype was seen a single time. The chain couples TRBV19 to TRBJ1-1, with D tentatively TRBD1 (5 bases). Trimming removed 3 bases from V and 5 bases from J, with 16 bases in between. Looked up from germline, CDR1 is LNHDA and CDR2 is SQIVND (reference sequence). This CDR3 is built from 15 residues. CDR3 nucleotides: TGTGCCAGTAGTATTGGAACCCGGGGGAGGACTGAAGCTTTCTTT. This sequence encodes CASSIGTRGRTEAFF.